This TCR beta chain appears in the sequencing data of a study of blood T cell repertoires in COVID-19. Across the study: Both acute and convalescent COVID-19 samples were obtained from the United States, Italy and Spain.

The germline V gene encodes CDR1 LGHDT and CDR2 YNNKEL (reference sequence). This CDR3 is built from 15 residues. Trimming removed 1 base at V and 5 bases at J, with 14 bases between. During active infection, Seattle patients enrolled and were then monitored through disease. Generated by immunoSEQ multiplex PCR, the TCRdb table keeps only in-frame clones and is missing some. The repertoire consists of 300,000 to 450,000 clones, with around 90% occurring once and the leading ten covering 3% to 4.5%. The TCR originated in a woman aged 55-70 years with COVID-19, enrolled during active disease. Sequenced: peripheral blood. The chain carries TRBV3-1 (or the pseudogene TRBV3-2) and TRBJ2-5; a weak D match, TRBD1 (6 bases). CDR3: CASSQVRQGWETQYF. The CDR3 nucleotides read TGTGCCAGCAGCCAAGTTCGGCAGGGGTGGGAGACCCAGTACTTC.